The TCR beta chain under discussion was sequenced for a study of OX40 agonist ivuxolimab in advanced cancers. Here immunoSEQ multiplex PCR was the method, and the copy in TCRdb shows in-frame clones only, minus some. The sample lists 90,000 to 120,000 clones, approximately 90% occurring once. Patients were excluded for autoimmune disease history or systemic immunosuppression. The length of the CDR3 is 14 residues. V lost 0 bases and J 10 bases, leaving 13 bases between the germline ends. Germline lookup yields CDR1 SGHTA and CDR2 FQGTGA. The source is an adult with an advanced solid tumor such as melanoma, head and neck, liver or kidney cancer. The chain employs TRBV7-3 and TRBJ2-1; no clear D gene. This specimen was CD4+ or CD8+ T cells sorted from blood, taken in a trial of the OX40 agonist ivuxolimab. The CDR3 bases are TGTGCCAGCAGCTTAACTTCGGGCGGAACCGAGCAGTTCTTC. Protein sequence: CASSLTSGGTEQFF.